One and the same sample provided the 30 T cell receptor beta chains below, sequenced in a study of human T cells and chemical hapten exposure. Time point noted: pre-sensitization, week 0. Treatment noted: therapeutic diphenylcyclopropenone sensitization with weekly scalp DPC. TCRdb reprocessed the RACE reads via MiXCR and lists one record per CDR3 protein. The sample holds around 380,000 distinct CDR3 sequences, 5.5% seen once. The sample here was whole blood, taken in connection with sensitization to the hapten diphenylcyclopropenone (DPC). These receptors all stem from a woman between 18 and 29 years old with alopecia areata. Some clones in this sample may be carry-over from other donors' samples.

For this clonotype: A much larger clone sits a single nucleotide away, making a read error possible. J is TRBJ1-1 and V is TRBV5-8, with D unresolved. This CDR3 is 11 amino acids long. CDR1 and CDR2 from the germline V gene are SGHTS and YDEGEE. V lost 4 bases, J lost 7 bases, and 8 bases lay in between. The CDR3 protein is CASSQSREAFF. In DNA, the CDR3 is TGTGCCAGCAGCCAAAGCCGTGAAGCTTTCTTT.

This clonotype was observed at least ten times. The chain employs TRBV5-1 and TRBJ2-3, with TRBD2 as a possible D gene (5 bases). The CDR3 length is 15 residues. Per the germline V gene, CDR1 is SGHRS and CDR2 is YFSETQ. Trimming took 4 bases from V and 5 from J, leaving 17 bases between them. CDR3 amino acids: CASSLGTVGLDTQYF. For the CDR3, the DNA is TGCGCCAGCAGCCTTGGCACGGTCGGACTAGATACGCAGTATTTT.

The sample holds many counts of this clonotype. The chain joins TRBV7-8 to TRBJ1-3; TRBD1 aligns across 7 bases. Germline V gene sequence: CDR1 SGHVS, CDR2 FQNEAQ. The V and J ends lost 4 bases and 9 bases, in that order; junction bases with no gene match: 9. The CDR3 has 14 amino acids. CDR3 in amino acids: CASSSETGKVTIYF. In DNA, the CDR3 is TGTGCCAGCAGCTCCGAGACAGGGAAAGTCACCATATATTTT.

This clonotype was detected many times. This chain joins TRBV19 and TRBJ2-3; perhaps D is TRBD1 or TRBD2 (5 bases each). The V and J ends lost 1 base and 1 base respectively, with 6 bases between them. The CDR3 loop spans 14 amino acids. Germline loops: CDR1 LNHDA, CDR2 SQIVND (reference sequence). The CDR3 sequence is CASSIGGGTDTQYF. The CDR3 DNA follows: TGTGCCAGTAGTATAGGAGGGGGCACAGATACGCAGTATTTT.

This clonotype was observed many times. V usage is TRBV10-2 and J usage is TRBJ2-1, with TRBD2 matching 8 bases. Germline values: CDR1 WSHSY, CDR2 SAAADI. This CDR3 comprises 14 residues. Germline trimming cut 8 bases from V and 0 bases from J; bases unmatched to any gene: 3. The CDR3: CASAGTSSYNEQFF. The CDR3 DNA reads TGCGCCAGCGCCGGGACTAGCTCCTACAATGAGCAGTTCTTC.

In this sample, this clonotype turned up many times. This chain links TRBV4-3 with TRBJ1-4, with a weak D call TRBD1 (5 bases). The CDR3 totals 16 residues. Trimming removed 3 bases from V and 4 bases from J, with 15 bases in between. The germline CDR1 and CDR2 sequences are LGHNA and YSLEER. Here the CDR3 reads CASSQYPGRHNEKLFF. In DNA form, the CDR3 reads TGCGCCAGCAGCCAGTATCCGGGACGGCATAATGAAAAACTGTTTTTT.

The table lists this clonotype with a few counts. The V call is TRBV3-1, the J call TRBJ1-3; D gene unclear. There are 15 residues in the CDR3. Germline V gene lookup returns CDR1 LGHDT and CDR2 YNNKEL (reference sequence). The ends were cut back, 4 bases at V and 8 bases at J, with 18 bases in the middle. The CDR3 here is CASSPGVRAGDTIYF. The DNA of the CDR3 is TGTGCCAGCAGCCCTGGAGTCCGGGCAGGCGACACCATATATTTT.

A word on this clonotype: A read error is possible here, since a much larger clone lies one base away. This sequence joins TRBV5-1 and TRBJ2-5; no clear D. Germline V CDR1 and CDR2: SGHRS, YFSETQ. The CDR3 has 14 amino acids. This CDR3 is CASSLERQQEIQYF. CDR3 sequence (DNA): TGCGCCAGCAGCTTGGAAAGACAACAAGAGATCCAGTACTTC. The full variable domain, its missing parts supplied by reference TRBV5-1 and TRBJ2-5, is KAGVTQTPRYLIKTRGQQVTLSCSPISGHRSVSWYQQTPGQGLQFLFEYFSETQRNKGNFPGRFSGRQFSNSRSEMNVSTLELGDSALYLCASSLERQQEIQYFGPGTRLLVL.

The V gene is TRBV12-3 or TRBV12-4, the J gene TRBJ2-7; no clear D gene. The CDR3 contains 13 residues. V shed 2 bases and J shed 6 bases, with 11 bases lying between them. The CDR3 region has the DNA TGTGCCAGCAGTTTAACCGTCTCAGGCGAGCAGTACTTC. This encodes CASSLTVSGEQYF.

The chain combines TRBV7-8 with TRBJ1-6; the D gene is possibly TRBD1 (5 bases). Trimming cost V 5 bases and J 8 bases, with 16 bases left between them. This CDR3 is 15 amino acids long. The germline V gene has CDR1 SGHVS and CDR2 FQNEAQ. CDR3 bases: TGTGCCAGCAGCATGAGAGGGACGGAGGATTCACCCCTCCACTTT. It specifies CASSMRGTEDSPLHF.

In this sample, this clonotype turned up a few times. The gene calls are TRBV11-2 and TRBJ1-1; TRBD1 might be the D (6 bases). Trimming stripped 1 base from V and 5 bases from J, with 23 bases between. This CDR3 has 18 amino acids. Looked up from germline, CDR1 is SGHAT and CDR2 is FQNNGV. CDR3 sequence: CASSLGSGGGASRTEAFF. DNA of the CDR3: TGTGCCAGCAGCTTAGGTTCGGGCGGGGGCGCAAGTAGAACTGAAGCTTTCTTT. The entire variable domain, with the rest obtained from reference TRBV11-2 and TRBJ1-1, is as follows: EAGVAQSPRYKIIEKRQSVAFWCNPISGHATLYWYQQILGQGPKLLIQFQNNGVVDDSQLPKDRFSAERLKGVDSTLKIQPAKLEDSAVYLCASSLGSGGGASRTEAFFGQGTRLTVV.

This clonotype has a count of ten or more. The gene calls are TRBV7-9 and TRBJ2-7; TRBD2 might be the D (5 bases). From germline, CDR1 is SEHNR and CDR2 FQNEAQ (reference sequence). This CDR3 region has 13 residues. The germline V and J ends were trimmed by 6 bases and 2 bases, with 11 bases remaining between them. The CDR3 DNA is TGTGCCAGCAGACCTGGCGGGCCCTACGAGCAGTACTTC. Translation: CASRPGGPYEQYF.

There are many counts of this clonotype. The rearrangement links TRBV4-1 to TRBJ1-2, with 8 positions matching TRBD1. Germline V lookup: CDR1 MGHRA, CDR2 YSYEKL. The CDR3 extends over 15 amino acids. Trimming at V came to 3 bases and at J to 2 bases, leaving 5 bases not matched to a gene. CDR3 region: CASSHRQGPNYGYTF. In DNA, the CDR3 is TGCGCCAGCAGCCACCGACAGGGGCCCAACTATGGCTACACCTTC.

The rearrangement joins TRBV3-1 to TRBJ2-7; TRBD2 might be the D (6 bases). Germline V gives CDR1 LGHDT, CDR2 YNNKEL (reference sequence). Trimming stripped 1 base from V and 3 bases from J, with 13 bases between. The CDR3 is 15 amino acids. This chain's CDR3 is CASSQAGTLIYEQYF. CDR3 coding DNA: TGTGCCAGCAGCCAAGCCGGGACTCTCATCTACGAGCAGTACTTC.

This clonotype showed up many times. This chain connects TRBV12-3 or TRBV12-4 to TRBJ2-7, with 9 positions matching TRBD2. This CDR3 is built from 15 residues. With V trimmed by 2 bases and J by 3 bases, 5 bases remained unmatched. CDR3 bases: TGTGCCAGCAGTTTAAGAGCGGGGGGTTTCTACGAGCAGTACTTC. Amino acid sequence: CASSLRAGGFYEQYF.

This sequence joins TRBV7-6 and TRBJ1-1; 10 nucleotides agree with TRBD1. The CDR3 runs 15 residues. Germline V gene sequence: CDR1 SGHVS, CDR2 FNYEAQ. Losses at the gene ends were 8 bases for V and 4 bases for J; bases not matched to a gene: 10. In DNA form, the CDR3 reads TGTGCCAGCTGCGGACAGGGGGATTGTATCACTGAAGCTTTCTTT. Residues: CASCGQGDCITEAFF.

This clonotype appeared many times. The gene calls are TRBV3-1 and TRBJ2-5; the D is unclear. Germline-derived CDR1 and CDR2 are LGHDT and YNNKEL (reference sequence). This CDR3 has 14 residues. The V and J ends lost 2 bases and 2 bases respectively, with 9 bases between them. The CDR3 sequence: CASSQPTLQETQYF. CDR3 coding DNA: TGTGCCAGCAGCCAACCGACCTTACAAGAGACCCAGTACTTC.

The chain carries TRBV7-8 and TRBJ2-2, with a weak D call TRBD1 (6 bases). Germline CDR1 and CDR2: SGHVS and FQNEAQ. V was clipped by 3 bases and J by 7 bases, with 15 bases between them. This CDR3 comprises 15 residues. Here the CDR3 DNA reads TGTGCCAGCAGCTTTCTTACAGGGATGGTCGGGGAGCTGTTTTTT. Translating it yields CASSFLTGMVGELFF.

The CDR3 protein is CASSTRLPTEAFF. The CDR3 DNA is TGTGCCAGCAGCACTAGGCTTCCCACTGAAGCTTTCTTT. J is TRBJ1-1 and V is TRBV7-4, with D unclear. Looked up from germline, CDR1 is SGHVT and CDR2 is SQSDAQ. Deletions cut 5 bases from V and 4 bases from J, with 11 bases between. The CDR3 consists of 13 residues.

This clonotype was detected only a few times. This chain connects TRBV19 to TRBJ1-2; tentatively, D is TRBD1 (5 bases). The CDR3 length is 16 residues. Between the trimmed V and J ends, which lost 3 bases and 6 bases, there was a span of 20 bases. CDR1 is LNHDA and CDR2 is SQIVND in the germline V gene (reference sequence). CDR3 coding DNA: TGTGCCAGTAGTATCGGTCTGGGGCCCCTCAAGGATGGCTACACCTTC. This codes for CASSIGLGPLKDGYTF.

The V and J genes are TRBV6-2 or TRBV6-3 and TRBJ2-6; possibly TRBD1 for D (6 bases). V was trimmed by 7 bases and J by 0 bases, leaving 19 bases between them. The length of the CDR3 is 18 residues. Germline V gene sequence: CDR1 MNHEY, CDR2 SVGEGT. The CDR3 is CASTHGQGKGSGANVLTF. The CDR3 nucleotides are TGTGCCAGCACCCACGGGCAGGGGAAGGGCTCTGGGGCCAACGTCCTGACTTTC.

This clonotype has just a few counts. CDR3 sequence reads: CASSDYRTNTEAFF. The CDR3 DNA reads TGTGCCAGCAGTGACTACAGAACGAACACTGAAGCTTTCTTT. The chain has TRBV2 and TRBJ1-1; D gene unclear. The germline V gene has CDR1 SNHLY and CDR2 FYNNEI. Deletions cut 3 bases from V and 1 base from J, with 9 bases between. CDR3 length: 14 residues.

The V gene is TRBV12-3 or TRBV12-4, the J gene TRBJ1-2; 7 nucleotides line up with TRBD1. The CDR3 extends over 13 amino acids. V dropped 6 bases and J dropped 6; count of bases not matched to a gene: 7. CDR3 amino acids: CASRKTGTDGYTF. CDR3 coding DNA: TGTGCCAGCAGGAAGACAGGGACGGATGGCTACACCTTC.

CDR3 nucleotides: TGTGCCAGCAAAATACAGGGGTATAATTCACCCCTCCACTTT. This encodes CASKIQGYNSPLHF. The chain couples TRBV6-2 or TRBV6-3 to TRBJ1-6, with 7 bases that match TRBD1. Trimming took 7 bases from V and 4 from J; bases not matched to a gene: 4. The CDR3 runs to 14 residues. Germline lookup yields CDR1 MNHEY and CDR2 SVGEGT.

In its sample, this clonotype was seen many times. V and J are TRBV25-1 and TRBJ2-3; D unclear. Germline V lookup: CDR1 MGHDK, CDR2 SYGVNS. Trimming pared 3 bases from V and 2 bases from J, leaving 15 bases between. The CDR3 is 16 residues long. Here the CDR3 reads CASSEELGPDTDTQYF. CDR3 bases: TGTGCCAGCAGTGAGGAACTCGGGCCCGACACAGATACGCAGTATTTT.

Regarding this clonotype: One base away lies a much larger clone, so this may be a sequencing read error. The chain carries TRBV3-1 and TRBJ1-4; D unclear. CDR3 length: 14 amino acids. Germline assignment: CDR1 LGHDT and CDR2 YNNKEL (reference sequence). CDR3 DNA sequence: TGTGCCAGCAGCCAAGGGACTCATAAGGAAAAACTGCTTTTT. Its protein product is CASSQGTHKEKLLF.

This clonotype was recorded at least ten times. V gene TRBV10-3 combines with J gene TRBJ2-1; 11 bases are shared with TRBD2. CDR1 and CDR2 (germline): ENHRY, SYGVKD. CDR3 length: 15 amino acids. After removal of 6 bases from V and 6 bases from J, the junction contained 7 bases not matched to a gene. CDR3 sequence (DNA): TGTGCCATCAGACCGGGACTAGCGGACTCCAATGAGCAGTTCTTC. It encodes CAIRPGLADSNEQFF.

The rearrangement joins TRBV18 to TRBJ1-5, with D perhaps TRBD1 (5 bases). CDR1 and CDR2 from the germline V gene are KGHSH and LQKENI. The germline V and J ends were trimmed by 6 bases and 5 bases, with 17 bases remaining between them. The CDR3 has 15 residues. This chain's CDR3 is CASSPGTVGDQPQHF. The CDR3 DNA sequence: TGTGCCAGCTCCCCGGGGACGGTTGGGGATCAGCCCCAGCATTTT.

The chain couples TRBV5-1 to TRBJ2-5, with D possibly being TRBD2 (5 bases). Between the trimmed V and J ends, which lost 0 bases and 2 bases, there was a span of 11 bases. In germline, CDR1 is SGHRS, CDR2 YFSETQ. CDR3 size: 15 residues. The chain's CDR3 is CASSLARGIQETQYF. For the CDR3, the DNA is TGCGCCAGCAGCTTGGCTCGAGGGATTCAAGAGACCCAGTACTTC.

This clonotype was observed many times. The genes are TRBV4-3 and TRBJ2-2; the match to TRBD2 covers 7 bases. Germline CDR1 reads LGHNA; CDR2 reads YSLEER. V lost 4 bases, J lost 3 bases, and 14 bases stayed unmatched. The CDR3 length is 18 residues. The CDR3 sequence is CASSLTQAGNRDTGELFF. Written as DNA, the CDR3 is TGCGCCAGCAGCCTCACCCAAGCGGGGAATAGGGACACCGGGGAGCTGTTTTTT.